The 9 T cell receptor beta chains below come from one sample, sequenced in a study of T cells in Graves' hyperthyroidism and ophthalmopathy. RNA transcripts provided the source from which TCR beta CDR3 regions were amplified. Researchers ran a first-round RT-PCR on the TCR CDR3 using the HTBI primer set. TCRdb reanalysed the multiplex PCR reads using MiXCR and keeps one entry per CDR3 protein. The data contain under 800,000 distinct CDR3 sequences, 14% of them singletons. Sequenced: blood. All receptors come from a woman aged 18 to 35 with Graves' hyperthyroidism.

The sample holds a few counts of this clonotype. This chain links TRBV7-8 with TRBJ2-7, with D maybe TRBD1 (6 bases). The germline V gene has CDR1 SGHVS and CDR2 FQNEAQ. The CDR3 is 15 amino acids. Trimming pared 4 bases from V and 2 bases from J, leaving 15 bases between. The CDR3 bases are TGTGCCAGCAGCTCGCGCCGGGACACTACCTACGAGCAGTACTTC. It codes for CASSSRRDTTYEQYF.

This clonotype was seen many times. The chain combines TRBV20-1 with TRBJ2-1; D possibly corresponds to TRBD2 (6 bases). This CDR3 has 19 amino acids. V gave up 5 bases and J gave up 6 bases, with 32 bases separating them. CDR1 and CDR2 (germline): DFQATT, SNEGSKA (reference sequence). The CDR3 sequence: CSALRGGVSRELVFNEQFF. The CDR3 DNA reads as TGCAGTGCTCTTAGGGGCGGGGTCTCTAGAGAGCTAGTTTTCAATGAGCAGTTCTTC.

The chain uses TRBV13 and TRBJ2-6, with 8 bases matching TRBD2. This CDR3 region has 17 residues. The V and J ends lost 1 base and 4 bases, in that order; junction bases with no gene match: 6. In germline, CDR1 is PRHDT, CDR2 FYEKMQ (reference sequence). CDR3 in DNA: TGTGCCAGCAGCTTAGCCGGACTAGCATCGGGGGCCAACGTCCTGACTTTC. Its protein product is CASSLAGLASGANVLTF.

There are a few counts of this clonotype. V gene TRBV18 combines with J gene TRBJ2-1; 15 bases align to TRBD2. V dropped 0 bases and J dropped 2; count of bases not matched to a gene: 8. CDR3 length equals 20 residues. Germline V lookup: CDR1 KGHSH, CDR2 LQKENI. CDR3 residues: CASSPPARTSGRDPYNEQFF. Here the CDR3 DNA reads TGTGCCAGCTCACCACCGGCGCGGACTAGCGGGAGGGACCCCTACAATGAGCAGTTCTTC.

The V gene is TRBV30, the J gene TRBJ1-1; TRBD1 agrees at 10 bases. Germline loops: CDR1 GTSNPN, CDR2 SVGIG (reference sequence). V lost 5 bases and J lost 6; bases outside the gene matches: 3. This CDR3 contains 12 residues. In DNA form, the CDR3 reads TGTGCCTGGGGGGACAGGGGTTCTGAAGCTTTCTTT. Translation gives CAWGDRGSEAFF.

V and J are TRBV30 and TRBJ1-6; weak D call: TRBD1 (5 bases). CDR3 length: 14 amino acids. Per the germline V gene, CDR1 is GTSNPN and CDR2 is SVGIG (reference sequence). With 6 bases removed from V and 9 bases from J, the gap between germline ends came to 18 bases. CDR3 region: CACETTGGSSPLHF. DNA of the CDR3: TGTGCCTGTGAAACTACAGGTGGGAGTTCACCCCTCCACTTT.

Worth noting for this clonotype: As the CDR3 is not closed by the conserved phenylalanine or tryptophan, this likely results from a read error. The chain employs TRBV10-1 and TRBJ2-7; 10 bases agree with TRBD2. The CDR3 is made up of 17 amino acids. Looked up from germline, CDR1 is WNHNN and CDR2 is SYGVQD (reference sequence). V lost 10 bases, J lost 3 bases, and 18 bases stayed unmatched. CDR3 protein: CAITSGREAVFCYEQYL. CDR3 sequence (DNA): TGCGCCATTACGAGCGGGAGGGAGGCCGTTTTCTGCTACGAGCAGTACCTC.

This clonotype was detected ten times or more. This chain joins TRBV20-1 and TRBJ2-1; TRBD2 is a possible D gene (5 bases). Germline CDR1 DFQATT, CDR2 SNEGSKA (reference sequence). The CDR3 length is 13 residues. V was cut by 6 bases and J by 5 bases, with 14 bases left in between. CDR3 protein: CSALGLANNEQFF. The CDR3 nucleotides are TGCAGTGCCCTAGGACTCGCGAACAATGAGCAGTTCTTC.

Comment on this clonotype: A much larger clone is a single base away; this may be a read error. The chain uses TRBV20-1 and TRBJ1-5, with D hard to call. Per germline, CDR1 DFQATT and CDR2 SNEGSKA (reference sequence). This CDR3 region has 14 residues. Deletions cut 1 base from V and 6 bases from J, with 13 bases between. The CDR3 loop is CSARGTRTIQPQHF. Written as DNA, the CDR3 is TGCAGTGCTAGAGGTACAAGGACGATTCAGCCCCAGCATTTT.